This passage covers 28 T cell receptor beta chains from one sample sequenced in a study of blood T cell repertoires in COVID-19. Clones were read by immunoSEQ multiplex PCR, and TCRdb kept only the in-frame ones, dropping some. The sample consists of about 280,000 clones, 89% of them appearing once. The sequencing sample was made of peripheral blood. The receptor set was obtained from a woman aged 40 to 50 who had recovered from COVID-19.

The chain joins TRBV9 to TRBJ2-2; TRBD2 matches 9 bases. The CDR3 extends over 17 amino acids. Looked up from germline, CDR1 is SGDLS and CDR2 is YYNGEE. The ends lost 0 bases at V and 6 bases at J; junction bases unmatched: 9. For the CDR3, the DNA is TGTGCCAGCAGCGTAGCTGTGGTTAGCGGGAGCGCCGGGGAGCTGTTTTTT. Its translation: CASSVAVVSGSAGELFF.

This clone appeared a few times. The chain joins TRBV28 to TRBJ2-7; 11 positions match TRBD1. With V trimmed by 4 bases and J by 1 base, 3 bases remained unmatched. This CDR3 contains 15 residues. Germline-derived CDR1 and CDR2 are MDHEN and SYDVKM. The CDR3, as DNA: TGTGCCAGCAGTTCAGGACAGGGGGCTTCCTACGAGCAGTACTTC. Protein: CASSSGQGASYEQYF.

The chain links TRBV5-5 to TRBJ2-7; unclear D gene. This CDR3 has 14 amino acids. Germline V gene sequence: CDR1 SGHKS, CDR2 YYEKEE (reference sequence). Trimming shortened V by 1 base and J by 2 bases, and 10 bases separated the two germline ends. CDR3 sequence reads: CASSLYSSAYEQYF. In DNA form, the CDR3 reads TGTGCCAGCAGCTTGTACAGCTCGGCCTACGAGCAGTACTTC.

This chain connects TRBV28 to TRBJ2-7; TRBD2 aligns across 13 bases. This CDR3 region has 16 residues. The V gene's germline CDR1 is MDHEN and CDR2 SYDVKM. Losses at the gene ends were 5 bases for V and 4 bases for J; bases not matched to a gene: 8. The CDR3 region has the DNA TGTGCCAGCAGTCCTCCCCGGACTAGCGGGAGTTACGAGCAGTACTTC. Protein sequence: CASSPPRTSGSYEQYF.

CDR3 bases: TGTGCCAGCTCACCTTTTGACTCCCGAAGCTCCTACGAGCAGTACTTC. Protein: CASSPFDSRSSYEQYF. V is TRBV18 and J is TRBJ2-7, with D uncertain. The germline V and J ends were trimmed by 3 bases and 0 bases, with 15 bases remaining between them. The germline V gene encodes CDR1 KGHSH and CDR2 LQKENI. This CDR3 spans 16 amino acids.

This chain uses TRBV18 with TRBJ2-7, with 13 nucleotides matching TRBD2. The V segment lost 0 bases and the J segment 5 bases; nucleotides outside the gene matches: 1. The CDR3 is 15 residues long. Germline lookup yields CDR1 KGHSH and CDR2 LQKENI. The CDR3 loop reads CASSPPGLAGHEQYF. The CDR3 DNA reads TGTGCCAGCTCACCACCGGGACTAGCGGGACACGAGCAGTACTTC.

The chain is built from TRBV6-5 and TRBJ1-5; TRBD1 agrees at 10 bases. This CDR3 contains 15 residues. Trimming cost V 10 bases and J 6 bases; bases outside gene matches: 12. Per germline, CDR1 MNHEY and CDR2 SVGAGI. CDR3 nucleotide sequence: TGTGCCACTAATCCCGGGACAGGGGATTCTCAGCCCCAGCATTTT. It encodes CATNPGTGDSQPQHF.

The chain is built from TRBV19 and TRBJ2-7, with D possibly matching TRBD2 (7 bases). Deletions cut 2 bases from V and 3 bases from J, with 11 bases between. The CDR3 covers 14 residues. The germline CDR1 and CDR2 sequences are LNHDA and SQIVND (reference sequence). The CDR3 protein is CASSIQGGGYEQYF. CDR3 in DNA: TGTGCCAGTAGTATACAGGGAGGGGGCTACGAGCAGTACTTC. Full variable domain (missing parts from reference TRBV19 and TRBJ2-7): DGGITQSPKYLFRKEGQNVTLSCEQNLNHDAMYWYRQDPGQGLRLIYYSQIVNDFQKGDIAEGYSVSREKKESFPLTVTSAQKNPTAFYLCASSIQGGGYEQYFGPGTRLTVT.

The chain uses TRBV6-5 and TRBJ1-3; tentative D call: TRBD1 (6 bases). This CDR3 contains 15 residues. V gave up 7 bases and J gave up 1 base, with 14 bases separating them. The germline gives CDR1 MNHEY, CDR2 SVGAGI. For the CDR3, the DNA is TGTGCCAGCAAGACAACCGGGACATCTGGAAACACCATATATTTT. This translates into CASKTTGTSGNTIYF.

This rearrangement joins TRBV5-1 to TRBJ1-3; 8 bases map to TRBD1. CDR3 size: 15 residues. Germline V CDR1 and CDR2: SGHRS, YFSETQ. Germline trimming cut 4 bases from V and 3 bases from J; bases unmatched to any gene: 6. The CDR3 DNA reads as TGCGCCAGCAGCACCACAGGGGGGAGTGGAAACACCATATATTTT. Translation gives CASSTTGGSGNTIYF.

This CDR3 reads CASSPDLQGARTDTQYF. CDR3 nucleotides: TGTGCCAGCAGCCCGGATTTACAGGGGGCGCGGACAGATACGCAGTATTTT. J is TRBJ2-3 and V is TRBV5-5; 9 bases agree with TRBD1. Germline V gene lookup returns CDR1 SGHKS and CDR2 YYEKEE (reference sequence). J gave up 3 bases and V 4 bases, and 12 bases lay outside the gene matches. The CDR3 length is 17 residues. Filled out from reference TRBV5-5 and TRBJ2-3, the complete variable domain reads DAGVTQSPTHLIKTRGQQVTLRCSPISGHKSVSWYQQVLGQGPQFIFQYYEKEERGRGNFPDRFSARQFPNYSSELNVNALLLGDSALYLCASSPDLQGARTDTQYFGPGTRLTVL.

This rearrangement joins TRBV5-1 to TRBJ2-5; 8 bases align to TRBD1. The CDR3 has 16 residues. CDR1 and CDR2 (germline): SGHRS, YFSETQ. J was trimmed by 0 bases and V by 0 bases; bases with no gene match: 4. CDR3 sequence reads: CASSLGAGGYQETQYF. The CDR3 DNA reads as TGCGCCAGCAGCTTGGGGGCAGGGGGCTACCAAGAGACCCAGTACTTC.

This clone was picked up a small number of times. The gene calls are TRBV5-4 and TRBJ1-3; TRBD1 might be the D (6 bases). The CDR3 sequence is 15 residues long. The germline gives CDR1 SGHNT, CDR2 YYREEE (reference sequence). Trimming pared 2 bases from V and 2 bases from J, leaving 11 bases between. CDR3 region: CASSLDGTPGNTIYF. The CDR3 nucleotides read TGTGCCAGCAGCTTAGACGGGACACCTGGAAACACCATATATTTT.

This rearrangement joins TRBV2 to TRBJ1-6; 10 nucleotides agree with TRBD1. Germline V CDR1 and CDR2: SNHLY, FYNNEI. The CDR3 contains 14 residues. With V trimmed by 7 bases and J by 10 bases, 7 bases remained unmatched. The CDR3 here is CASTETGGGSPLHF. The CDR3 DNA sequence: TGTGCCAGCACTGAGACAGGGGGCGGGTCACCCCTCCACTTT.

V usage is TRBV25-1 and J usage is TRBJ2-5; D uncertain. Germline CDR1 MGHDK, CDR2 SYGVNS. The CDR3 extends over 11 amino acids. V was trimmed by 5 bases and J by 4 bases, leaving 5 bases between them. This CDR3 is CASSTGETQYF. The CDR3 DNA reads TGTGCCAGCAGTACCGGAGAGACCCAGTACTTC.

The chain links TRBV2 to TRBJ2-5; 8 nucleotides line up with TRBD2. Trimming cost V 4 bases and J 3 bases; bases outside gene matches: 1. CDR1 is SNHLY, CDR2 FYNNEI, per germline. The CDR3 is 13 amino acids. The CDR3 coding sequence is TGTGCCAGCAGTGTACTAGCGGAAGAGACCCAGTACTTC. Residues: CASSVLAEETQYF.

The genes are TRBV10-3 and TRBJ2-2; 9 nucleotides match TRBD2. Per germline, CDR1 ENHRY and CDR2 SYGVKD. The CDR3 is 15 residues long. With 6 bases clipped from V and 0 bases from J, the junction kept 2 bases outside the gene matches. DNA of the CDR3: TGTGCCATCAGCGGACTAGCGACGAACACCGGGGAGCTGTTTTTT. This codes for CAISGLATNTGELFF.

The J gene is TRBJ1-6, the V gene TRBV30; the match to TRBD1 covers 10 bases. The CDR3 contains 15 residues. Germline-derived CDR1 and CDR2 are GTSNPN and SVGIG (reference sequence). The V gene end was trimmed by 3 bases and the J gene end by 8 bases; junction bases not matched to a gene: 7. The CDR3 spells CAWRWTGTGDSPLHF. CDR3 DNA: TGTGCCTGGAGGTGGACCGGGACAGGGGATTCACCCCTCCACTTT.

The V call is TRBV7-9, the J call TRBJ1-1; D is perhaps TRBD1 (6 bases). V was clipped by 8 bases and J by 5 bases, with 15 bases between them. Germline-derived CDR1 and CDR2 are SEHNR and FQNEAQ (reference sequence). The CDR3 consists of 13 residues. The CDR3 bases are TGTGCCAGCGGGGTGGGGGCCTGGACTGAAGCTTTCTTT. Translating it yields CASGVGAWTEAFF.

Only one count was recorded for this clone. The V gene is TRBV3-1 (or the pseudogene TRBV3-2), the J gene TRBJ1-2; D unclear. This CDR3 has 12 amino acids. The V end was cut by 2 bases, the J end by 9 bases, with 10 bases between. Germline CDR1 reads LGHDT; CDR2 reads YNNKEL (reference sequence). In DNA form, the CDR3 reads TGTGCCAGCAGCCAATGGGGAGACCGCTACACCTTC. Translation gives CASSQWGDRYTF.

This chain joins TRBV5-1 and TRBJ2-7; TRBD1 is a possible D gene (6 bases). CDR1 and CDR2 (germline): SGHRS, YFSETQ. This CDR3 is built from 15 residues. The V end lost 0 bases, the J end lost 1 base, and 11 bases lay between the germline ends. The CDR3 here is CASSLAQGWSYEQYF. CDR3 DNA sequence: TGCGCCAGCAGCTTGGCTCAGGGGTGGTCCTACGAGCAGTACTTC. The full variable domain, completed using reference TRBV5-1 and TRBJ2-7, is KAGVTQTPRYLIKTRGQQVTLSCSPISGHRSVSWYQQTPGQGLQFLFEYFSETQRNKGNFPGRFSGRQFSNSRSEMNVSTLELGDSALYLCASSLAQGWSYEQYFGPGTRLTVT.

Comments on this clone: Additional DNA sequences in this sample encode the identical CDR3. This rearrangement joins TRBV2 to TRBJ2-1, with TRBD2 identical over 10 bases. Germline-derived CDR1 and CDR2 are SNHLY and FYNNEI. The J segment lost 3 bases and the V segment lost 6 bases, leaving 2 bases of the junction unmatched. The CDR3 consists of 14 residues. The CDR3 protein is CASRLAGVYNEQFF. The CDR3, as DNA: TGTGCCAGCAGGCTAGCGGGAGTCTACAATGAGCAGTTCTTC.

This clone has just one count. The chain employs TRBV5-1 and TRBJ1-6; D perhaps matches TRBD1 (5 bases). Trimming stripped 1 base from V and 10 bases from J, with 15 bases between. Per germline, CDR1 SGHRS and CDR2 YFSETQ. This CDR3 contains 15 residues. This CDR3 reads CASSLIGQGISPLHF. The CDR3 DNA reads as TGCGCCAGCAGCTTGATTGGGCAGGGTATCTCACCCCTCCACTTT.

The J gene is TRBJ2-7, the V gene TRBV18, with 11 bases fitting TRBD2. The germline V gene has CDR1 KGHSH and CDR2 LQKENI. This CDR3 contains 16 residues. J lost 4 bases, V lost 3 bases, and 8 bases had no gene match. CDR3 protein: CASSPQTSGTSYEQYF. CDR3 in DNA: TGTGCCAGCTCACCCCAGACTAGCGGGACATCGTACGAGCAGTACTTC.

The chain joins TRBV6-4 to TRBJ1-2; 11 bases agree with TRBD1. The CDR3 is 14 amino acids. Trimming removed 5 bases from V and 8 bases from J; junction bases left unmatched: 7. Germline loops: CDR1 MRHNA, CDR2 SNTAGT. CDR3 in DNA: TGTGCCAGCAGTACCGGACAGGGGGCTCAAGGCTACACCTTC. Translated, it gives CASSTGQGAQGYTF.

This rearrangement joins TRBV6-2 or TRBV6-3 to TRBJ1-5; perhaps TRBD1 as D (6 bases). The germline CDR1 and CDR2 sequences are MNHEY and SVGEGT. The CDR3 covers 14 residues. V was pared by 2 bases and J by 3 bases, with 8 bases between. CDR3 in DNA: TGTGCCAGCAGTTACGGACAGCACAATCAGCCCCAGCATTTT. Protein product: CASSYGQHNQPQHF.

The V gene is TRBV9, the J gene TRBJ1-2; a weak D match, TRBD1 (5 bases). Germline CDR1 reads SGDLS; CDR2 reads YYNGEE. The CDR3 consists of 14 residues. V dropped 4 bases and J dropped 3 bases, with 13 bases sitting between them. The chain's CDR3 is CASSPGGSDYGYTF. Written as DNA, the CDR3 is TGTGCCAGCAGCCCCGGGGGGTCAGACTATGGCTACACCTTC.

The CDR3 is CASSRGAAGETQYF. CDR3 nucleotides: TGTGCCAGCAGCCGCGGGGCTGCCGGAGAGACCCAGTACTTC. The chain is built from TRBV5-6 and TRBJ2-5, with D perhaps TRBD2 (6 bases). The V and J ends lost 4 bases and 4 bases respectively, with 14 bases between them. The CDR3 totals 14 residues. Looked up from germline, CDR1 is SGHDT and CDR2 is YYEEEE.